Each of the 14 T cell receptor beta chains below was sequenced from the same sample in a study of blood T cell repertoires in COVID-19. Produced via immunoSEQ multiplex PCR; TCRdb's table is partial and in-frame only. This sample carries about 150,000 clones, around 85% of them seen once, and the ten largest clones take about 31%. Material: peripheral blood. The origin of the receptors is a woman in her fifties or sixties with acute or convalescent COVID-19.

In its sample, this clone was seen once. This chain uses TRBV19 with TRBJ1-1, with no clear D. The CDR3 contains 13 residues. Between the trimmed V and J ends, which lost 4 bases and 5 bases, there was a span of 11 bases. The germline gives CDR1 LNHDA, CDR2 SQIVND (reference sequence). This chain's CDR3 is CASSKRSGTEAFF. The DNA of the CDR3 is TGTGCCAGTAGTAAACGGTCAGGTACTGAAGCTTTCTTT.

CDR3 residues: CASSQDPDRGSRYGYTF. In nucleotides, the CDR3 is TGTGCCAGCAGCCAAGACCCCGACAGGGGATCGCGCTATGGCTACACCTTC. V and J are TRBV3-1 (or the pseudogene TRBV3-2) and TRBJ1-2, with 8 bases matching TRBD1. V trimming: 0 bases; J trimming: 4 bases; junction bases outside the gene matches: 10. Germline loops: CDR1 LGHDT, CDR2 YNNKEL (reference sequence). CDR3 length equals 17 residues.

The chain joins TRBV19 to TRBJ1-1, with 9 bases matching TRBD1. The V segment lost 3 bases and the J segment 4 bases; nucleotides outside the gene matches: 6. The length of the CDR3 is 15 residues. Per the germline V gene, CDR1 is LNHDA and CDR2 is SQIVND (reference sequence). CDR3 bases: TGTGCCAGTAGTATCTTACAGGGGGCCGGCACTGAAGCTTTCTTT. Translating it yields CASSILQGAGTEAFF. The entire variable domain, with the rest obtained from reference TRBV19 and TRBJ1-1, is as follows: DGGITQSPKYLFRKEGQNVTLSCEQNLNHDAMYWYRQDPGQGLRLIYYSQIVNDFQKGDIAEGYSVSREKKESFPLTVTSAQKNPTAFYLCASSILQGAGTEAFFGQGTRLTVV.

This chain uses TRBV19 with TRBJ1-1; TRBD1 aligns across 7 bases. V lost 4 bases, J lost 4 bases, and 15 bases stayed unmatched. Germline CDR1 reads LNHDA; CDR2 reads SQIVND (reference sequence). The CDR3 is 17 amino acids. CDR3 residues: CASSKRSNRQGGTEAFF. The CDR3 DNA is TGTGCCAGTAGTAAGAGGAGTAACAGACAGGGTGGCACTGAAGCTTTCTTT.

The chain is built from TRBV23-1 and TRBJ1-1; unclear D gene. TRBV23-1 is an open reading frame whose function is uncertain. The V gene lost 8 bases and the J gene lost 11 bases, with 12 bases spanning the gap. This CDR3 comprises 10 residues. The CDR3 region is CASLPFMAFF. CDR3 bases: TGCGCCAGCCTCCCCTTTATGGCTTTCTTT.

V usage is TRBV7-3 and J usage is TRBJ1-1; D gene ambiguous. V lost 4 bases to trimming and J lost 2 bases, with 11 bases between them. Germline CDR1 is SGHTA and CDR2 is FQGTGA. The CDR3 sequence is 14 residues long. For the CDR3, the DNA is TGTGCCAGCAGCTCCATGGGCCTTAACACTGAAGCTTTCTTT. It translates to CASSSMGLNTEAFF.

The rearrangement uses TRBV11-2 and TRBJ1-1; D is possibly TRBD1 (6 bases). The germline CDR1 and CDR2 sequences are SGHAT and FQNNGV. There are 13 residues in the CDR3. The V and J ends lost 6 bases and 8 bases respectively, with 16 bases between them. The CDR3 nucleotides read TGTGCCAGCAGGTCGACAGGCGGACCCGAAGCTTTCTTT. Its protein is CASRSTGGPEAFF.

The gene calls are TRBV14 and TRBJ1-1; D perhaps matches TRBD1 (6 bases). The V gene's germline CDR1 is SGHDN and CDR2 FVKESK. This CDR3 has 16 amino acids. Trimming stripped 3 bases from V and 2 bases from J, with 16 bases between. In nucleotides, the CDR3 is TGTGCCAGCAGCCACCGTGACAGGTTATTCAACACTGAAGCTTTCTTT. Amino acid sequence: CASSHRDRLFNTEAFF.

V gene TRBV9 combines with J gene TRBJ1-1; D uncertain. The CDR3 sequence is 12 residues long. Trimming cost V 4 bases and J 0 bases, with 4 bases left between them. Germline V gene data show CDR1 as SGDLS and CDR2 as YYNGEE. CDR3 region: CASSPMNTEAFF. Written as DNA, the CDR3 is TGTGCCAGCAGCCCCATGAACACTGAAGCTTTCTTT.

Notes on this clone: The same CDR3 also results from other DNA sequences found in this sample. This chain uses TRBV9 with TRBJ1-2; 7 bases are a match to TRBD1. This CDR3 spans 13 amino acids. V lost 4 bases, J lost 6 bases, and 6 bases stayed unmatched. CDR1 and CDR2 (germline): SGDLS, YYNGEE. CDR3 sequence: CASSPSGGNGYTF. CDR3 DNA sequence: TGTGCCAGCAGCCCTTCAGGGGGGAATGGCTACACCTTC.

V and J are TRBV4-1 and TRBJ1-1; no clear D gene. V lost 4 bases and J lost 0, with 9 bases in between. The CDR3 consists of 14 residues. From germline, CDR1 is MGHRA and CDR2 YSYEKL. The CDR3 sequence: CASSPREMNTEAFF. CDR3 DNA: TGCGCCAGCAGCCCGAGGGAGATGAACACTGAAGCTTTCTTT.

This sequence joins TRBV6-2 or TRBV6-3 and TRBJ2-3, with 9 bases that match TRBD2. This CDR3 comprises 15 residues. From germline, CDR1 is MNHEY and CDR2 SVGEGT. Unmatched junction bases numbered 5, after V lost 5 bases and J lost 2 bases. CDR3 sequence: CASSRAGGYTDTQYF. CDR3 in DNA: TGTGCCAGCAGTCGAGCGGGGGGTTACACAGATACGCAGTATTTT.

The genes are TRBV9 and TRBJ2-1, with D maybe TRBD2 (5 bases). Germline lookup yields CDR1 SGDLS and CDR2 YYNGEE. V lost 3 bases and J lost 2, with 15 bases in between. The CDR3 has 16 amino acids. The CDR3 reads CASSATTNRPYNEQFF. The CDR3 region has the DNA TGTGCCAGCAGCGCCACGACTAACCGGCCCTACAATGAGCAGTTCTTC. The variable domain in full, completed from reference TRBV9 and TRBJ2-1, reads DSGVTQTPKHLITATGQRVTLRCSPRSGDLSVYWYQQSLDQGLQFLIQYYNGEERAKGNILERFSAQQFPDLHSELNLSSLELGDSALYFCASSATTNRPYNEQFFGPGTRLTVL.

The V gene is TRBV5-1, the J gene TRBJ2-5, with a weak D call TRBD2 (6 bases). This CDR3 contains 14 residues. Looked up from germline, CDR1 is SGHRS and CDR2 is YFSETQ. The ends were cut back, 0 bases at V and 4 bases at J, with 10 bases in the middle. This chain's CDR3 is CASSLGPEGETQYF. DNA for the CDR3: TGCGCCAGCAGCTTGGGCCCGGAGGGAGAGACCCAGTACTTC.